Each of the 11 T cell receptor beta chains below was sequenced from the same sample in a study of PD-1 blockade in classical Hodgkin lymphoma. TCRdb's table, derived via immunoSEQ multiplex PCR, lists solely in-frame clones and lacks some. The top ten clones hold approximately 14% of a sample with more than 15,000 clones, roughly 85% of them seen once. Each of the patients experienced relapse following autologous stem cell transplantation, and their brentuximab vedotin exposure differed. This specimen consisted of peripheral blood mononuclear cells (PBMCs), obtained before the second cycle of nivolumab. Receptor source: a human donor with classical Hodgkin lymphoma.

In this sample, this clone turned up a few times. The CDR3 loop reads CASSLADSGSPLHF. For the CDR3, the DNA is TGTGCCAGCAGCTTAGCGGACAGTGGCTCACCCCTCCACTTT. J is TRBJ1-6 and V is TRBV7-8; D is perhaps TRBD1 (6 bases). Germline V lookup: CDR1 SGHVS, CDR2 FQNEAQ. This CDR3 has 14 residues. V lost 0 bases to trimming and J lost 10 bases, with 10 bases between them.

The J gene is TRBJ1-6, the V gene TRBV7-9, with TRBD1 identical over 9 bases. The CDR3 spans 14 residues. Germline CDR1 is SEHNR and CDR2 is FQNEAQ (reference sequence). Germline trimming cut 7 bases from V and 15 bases from J; bases unmatched to any gene: 13. CDR3 bases: TGTGCCAGCATCTCCACAGGGGGCTCGGCAAACCTCCACTTT. It codes for CASISTGGSANLHF.

This clone is a singleton in its sample. The V call is TRBV7-9, the J call TRBJ2-6; the D is unclear. There are 13 residues in the CDR3. Germline V CDR1 and CDR2: SEHNR, FQNEAQ (reference sequence). V lost 7 bases, J lost 3 bases, and 7 bases lay in between. The CDR3 sequence: CASTSDGANVLTF. CDR3 nucleotides: TGTGCCAGCACCTCGGATGGGGCCAACGTCCTGACTTTC. Combining the CDR3 with reference TRBV7-9 and TRBJ2-6 gives the whole variable domain DTGVSQNPRHKITKRGQNVTFRCDPISEHNRLYWYRQTLGQGPEFLTYFQNEAQLEKSRLLSDRFSAERPKGSFSTLEIQRTEQGDSAMYLCASTSDGANVLTFGAGSRLTVL.

This clone was seen a few times. The chain combines TRBV5-1 with TRBJ1-6; D call uncertain. Germline loops: CDR1 SGHRS, CDR2 YFSETQ. The V end was cut by 0 bases, the J end by 6 bases, with 4 bases between. This CDR3 contains 13 residues. CDR3 bases: TGCGCCAGCAGCTTGGACAGTAATTCACCCCTCCACTTT. Translated: CASSLDSNSPLHF.

This chain connects TRBV7-8 to TRBJ1-1; D ambiguous. The germline gives CDR1 SGHVS, CDR2 FQNEAQ. Trimming stripped 1 base from V and 11 bases from J, with 14 bases between. The CDR3 runs 13 residues. The CDR3 nucleotides are TGTGCCAGCAGCTTAGTGGGGAAGGTTTCGGCTTTCTTT. Translated, it gives CASSLVGKVSAFF.

This rearrangement joins TRBV5-1 to TRBJ2-7; 10 bases fit TRBD2. V was clipped by 6 bases and J by 3 bases; unmatched bases: 3. CDR1 and CDR2 (germline): SGHRS, YFSETQ. The CDR3 contains 13 residues. The CDR3 DNA is TGCGCCAGCACGGCTAGCGGGGGCTACGAGCAGTACTTC. Its translation is CASTASGGYEQYF.

The table lists this clone with a count of one. V usage is TRBV27 and J usage is TRBJ2-1; no definite D call. V was clipped by 3 bases and J by 5 bases, with 14 bases between them. This CDR3 region has 15 residues. Germline-derived CDR1 and CDR2 are MNHEY and SMNVEV (reference sequence). CDR3 sequence: CASSFPPGENNEQFF. DNA for the CDR3: TGTGCCAGCAGTTTTCCCCCTGGGGAAAACAATGAGCAGTTCTTC.

J is TRBJ1-2 and V is TRBV6-6; D unclear. The germline CDR1 and CDR2 sequences are MNHNY and SVGAGI (reference sequence). Trimming took 6 bases from V and 4 from J, leaving 15 bases between them. CDR3 length: 14 residues. Here the CDR3 DNA reads TGTGCCAGCAGCTCCACCGCCCGAGGCTATGGCTACACCTTC. This translates into CASSSTARGYGYTF.

This chain joins TRBV5-6 and TRBJ1-2, with TRBD1 as a possible D gene (5 bases). The germline gives CDR1 SGHDT, CDR2 YYEEEE. The V end lost 0 bases, the J end lost 4 bases, and 10 bases lay between the germline ends. The CDR3 length is 14 residues. In DNA form, the CDR3 reads TGTGCCAGCAGCTTGGTGGCAGGGCTCTATGGCTACACCTTC. Translation gives CASSLVAGLYGYTF.

The sample holds one count of this clone. The chain has TRBV27 and TRBJ2-3; the match to TRBD2 covers 7 bases. Germline CDR1 and CDR2: MNHEY and SMNVEV (reference sequence). The CDR3 has 17 residues. The V segment lost 5 bases and the J segment 5 bases; nucleotides outside the gene matches: 16. The CDR3 sequence: CASSPGVRGLGRDTQYF. CDR3 in DNA: TGTGCCAGCAGTCCGGGGGTGCGGGGGTTGGGGCGAGATACGCAGTATTTT.

This clone was recorded once. At the DNA level, this CDR3 is encoded by other sequences in the same sample as well. The rearrangement uses TRBV7-8 and TRBJ1-6; 8 bases are shared with TRBD1. CDR3 length equals 14 residues. The trim removed 4 bases at V and 10 bases at J, leaving 6 bases unmatched. Per the germline V gene, CDR1 is SGHVS and CDR2 is FQNEAQ. The CDR3 protein is CASSSGQGSSPLHF. CDR3 sequence (DNA): TGTGCCAGCAGCTCAGGACAGGGCTCCTCACCCCTCCACTTT. Combining the CDR3 with reference TRBV7-8 and TRBJ1-6 gives the whole variable domain GAGVSQSPRYKVAKRGQDVALRCDPISGHVSLFWYQQALGQGPEFLTYFQNEAQLDKSGLPSDRFFAERPEGSVSTLKIQRTQQEDSAVYLCASSSGQGSSPLHFGNGTRLTVT.